This T cell receptor (beta chain) appears in the sequencing data of a study of cytomegalovirus exposure and HLA in healthy donors. As concerns this clone: Antigen: not known.

Germline CDR1 MDHEN, CDR2 SYDVKM. The CDR3 loop spans 15 amino acids. 13 Jbeta primers and 60 Vbeta primers were used for the PCR. Profiling relied on immunoSEQ multiplex PCR, and the TCRdb table lists in-frame clones only, not all of them. The sample includes 150,000 or so clones, less than 85% seen only once; the top ten take roughly 1.5%. Study findings and constraints: A later analysis showed HLA-associated TCR beta chains outstripping equally common others in clonal expansion. From TCR beta sequences, most subjects' HLA-A and HLA-B alleles were reportedly predicted accurately. Indistinguishability led to the exclusion of some V segments, TRBV6-2 and TRBV6-3 included. Reports credit the classifier with highly specific, highly sensitive diagnosis of cytomegalovirus status.

The rearrangement uses TRBV28 and TRBJ2-5; maybe TRBD1 (6 bases). The DNA end lines up better with TRBJ2-7; the J call may be wrong. The receptor was derived from a male donor in good health and CMV-seronegative. The sequenced material came from PBMCs. The CDR3 region has the DNA TGTGCCAGCAGTTTCGCCGGGACAAGTACCTACGAGCAGTACTTC. Translation: CASSFAGTSTYEQYF.